This T cell receptor beta chain was identified in a study of high-grade serous ovarian cancer treatment subgroups. Study details: On average, 14,192 reads and roughly 7,000 unique TCR beta rearrangements were obtained per sample.

General study points: These tumor repertoires lack spatial information from bulk sequencing.

Sequenced by immunoSEQ multiplex PCR; TCRdb stores in-frame clones only, minus some. The sample shows about 4,300 clones, about 74% of them seen only once. The tumor samples were collected prior to definitive surgery or chemotherapy. Per the germline V gene, CDR1 is MDHEN and CDR2 is SYDVKM. The CDR3 has 18 residues. V lost 1 base and J lost 6, with 22 bases in between. Of note for this clone: As yet, its antigen is unknown.

The rearrangement uses TRBV28 and TRBJ1-5; tentative D call: TRBD1 (5 bases). The specimen sequenced was tumor tissue. The origin of this receptor is a human donor with high-grade serous ovarian cancer. CDR3 sequence (DNA): TGTGCCAGCAGTTTATCGGTCCTTGACACCAGGGTAGGTCAGCCCCAGCATTTT. This translates into CASSLSVLDTRVGQPQHF.